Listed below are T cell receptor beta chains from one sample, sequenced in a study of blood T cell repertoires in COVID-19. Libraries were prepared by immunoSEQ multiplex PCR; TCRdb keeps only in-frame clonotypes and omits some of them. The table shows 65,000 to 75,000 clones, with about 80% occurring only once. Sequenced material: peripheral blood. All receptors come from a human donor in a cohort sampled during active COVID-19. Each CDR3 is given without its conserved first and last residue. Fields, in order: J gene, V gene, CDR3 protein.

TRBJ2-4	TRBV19	ASSIFGQKNIQY
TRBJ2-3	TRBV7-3	ASSSRLAGGRDTQY
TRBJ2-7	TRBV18	ASSSLYEQY
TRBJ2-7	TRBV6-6	ASSRAGYEQY
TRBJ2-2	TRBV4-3	ASSQVTSGRRGSGELF
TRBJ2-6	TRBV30	AWSVGQGINVLT
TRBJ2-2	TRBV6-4	ASSARTGLNTGELF
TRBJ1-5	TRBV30	AWSGQGGQPQH
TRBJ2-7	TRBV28	ASSSASGGSYEQY
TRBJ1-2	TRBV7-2	ASSLVATEFYGYT
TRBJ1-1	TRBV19	ATSLGMNTEAF
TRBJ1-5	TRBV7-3	ASSLAPRGRPQH
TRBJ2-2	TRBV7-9	ASSPRGSGELF
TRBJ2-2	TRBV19	ASSLGLAGGTGELF
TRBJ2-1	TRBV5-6	ASSPIRGGASYNEQF
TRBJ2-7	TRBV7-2	ASSFQGFGSSYEQY
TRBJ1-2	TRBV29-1	SVDGVFDGYT
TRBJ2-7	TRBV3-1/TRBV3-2	ASSQGTEPYEQY
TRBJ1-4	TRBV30	AWGDRGRPLGEKLF
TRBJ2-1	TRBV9	ASSEHGAGANEQF
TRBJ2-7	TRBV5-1	ASSLEPGTNDYEQY
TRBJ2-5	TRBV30	AWSVTGGETQY
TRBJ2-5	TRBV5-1	ASWRTGSGQETQY
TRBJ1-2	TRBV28	ASSSGQVGGYYGYT
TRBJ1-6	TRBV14	ASSQEASPLH
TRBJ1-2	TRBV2	ASTGTANYGYT
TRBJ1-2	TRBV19	ASRYPGTVNYGYT
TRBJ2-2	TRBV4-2	ASSPASGGRTGELF
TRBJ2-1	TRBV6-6	ASKGLAGGGSEQF
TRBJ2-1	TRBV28	ASSPGTGDSDEQF
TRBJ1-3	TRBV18	ASSPDGGTGTGNTIY
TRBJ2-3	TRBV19	ASAKGLAGTSTDTQY
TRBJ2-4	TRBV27	ASSLGGNIQY
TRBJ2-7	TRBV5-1	ASSLGLAGAVEGQY
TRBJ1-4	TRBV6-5	ASSFQEKLF